These T cell receptor beta chains were read from a single sample in a study of blood T cell repertoires in COVID-19. The assay was immunoSEQ multiplex PCR, and TCRdb's table has in-frame clones only and misses some. The sample has 200,000 to 250,000 clones; around 85% are singletons. Sequencing was done on a sample of peripheral blood. These TCRs come from a woman aged 45-59 years with acute or convalescent COVID-19. Both conserved end residues are trimmed from each CDR3. Fields, in order: V gene, D gene, CDR3 length, J gene, CDR3 protein. D genes are given only for firm matches.

v_call: TRBV20-1; d_call: NA; cdr3_length: 8; j_call: TRBJ1-2; cdr3_aa: SASREVVS
v_call: TRBV7-2; d_call: TRBD1; cdr3_length: 11; j_call: TRBJ1-5; cdr3_aa: ASSSIPGGAPH
v_call: TRBV5-4; d_call: TRBD1; cdr3_length: 11; j_call: TRBJ1-1; cdr3_aa: ASSLAGQGRAF
v_call: TRBV5-6; d_call: NA; cdr3_length: 16; j_call: TRBJ2-6; cdr3_aa: ASSFVGGLVSGANVLT
v_call: TRBV15; d_call: NA; cdr3_length: 15; j_call: TRBJ1-3; cdr3_aa: ATSRDRSRGGGNTIY
v_call: TRBV2; d_call: NA; cdr3_length: 13; j_call: TRBJ1-5; cdr3_aa: ASSATGLSNQPQH
v_call: TRBV7-8; d_call: TRBD1; cdr3_length: 13; j_call: TRBJ1-2; cdr3_aa: ASSPRTGGEYGYT
v_call: TRBV12-3/TRBV12-4; d_call: NA; cdr3_length: 10; j_call: TRBJ1-6; cdr3_aa: ASSLADSPLH
v_call: TRBV4-1; d_call: TRBD1; cdr3_length: 14; j_call: TRBJ1-3; cdr3_aa: ASSQQGAGPGNTIY
v_call: TRBV3-1/TRBV3-2; d_call: TRBD1; cdr3_length: 18; j_call: TRBJ2-1; cdr3_aa: ASSQWFGRHGDRGMDEQF
v_call: TRBV3-1/TRBV3-2; d_call: NA; cdr3_length: 13; j_call: TRBJ1-2; cdr3_aa: ASSHFDGGSYGYT
v_call: TRBV29-1; d_call: TRBD2; cdr3_length: 10; j_call: TRBJ2-1; cdr3_aa: SVGGLADEQF
v_call: TRBV29-1; d_call: NA; cdr3_length: 9; j_call: TRBJ1-2; cdr3_aa: SVALNYGYT
v_call: TRBV7-9; d_call: NA; cdr3_length: 9; j_call: TRBJ1-2; cdr3_aa: ASSLVLGYT
v_call: TRBV11-3; d_call: NA; cdr3_length: 12; j_call: TRBJ2-1; cdr3_aa: ASSFGRGSNEQF
v_call: TRBV11-3; d_call: TRBD1; cdr3_length: 13; j_call: TRBJ2-7; cdr3_aa: ASSAVDRGSYEQY
v_call: TRBV7-9; d_call: TRBD1; cdr3_length: 15; j_call: TRBJ2-6; cdr3_aa: ASSPGQGYSGANVLT
v_call: TRBV7-2; d_call: NA; cdr3_length: 14; j_call: TRBJ2-3; cdr3_aa: ASSLQGSINSDTQY
v_call: TRBV5-1; d_call: NA; cdr3_length: 14; j_call: TRBJ2-6; cdr3_aa: ASSLGGYSGANVLT
v_call: TRBV27; d_call: TRBD1; cdr3_length: 12; j_call: TRBJ2-2; cdr3_aa: ASSWTGGTGELF
v_call: TRBV12-3/TRBV12-4; d_call: NA; cdr3_length: 9; j_call: TRBJ2-2; cdr3_aa: ASGRGGELF
v_call: TRBV24-1; d_call: NA; cdr3_length: 8; j_call: TRBJ2-1; cdr3_aa: ATGQGGQF
v_call: TRBV11-3; d_call: NA; cdr3_length: 14; j_call: TRBJ2-3; cdr3_aa: ASSPQGQGIPDTQY
v_call: TRBV21-1; d_call: NA; cdr3_length: 8; j_call: TRBJ1-2; cdr3_aa: ASRRYGYT
v_call: TRBV5-4; d_call: NA; cdr3_length: 12; j_call: TRBJ1-2; cdr3_aa: ASSSSASSRGYT
v_call: TRBV27; d_call: TRBD1; cdr3_length: 11; j_call: TRBJ2-7; cdr3_aa: ASRKGQAYEQY
v_call: TRBV18; d_call: NA; cdr3_length: 10; j_call: TRBJ2-7; cdr3_aa: ASSSDYYEQY
v_call: TRBV19; d_call: TRBD2; cdr3_length: 14; j_call: TRBJ2-1; cdr3_aa: ASRRGASGSGNEQF
v_call: TRBV12-3/TRBV12-4; d_call: TRBD1; cdr3_length: 11; j_call: TRBJ1-2; cdr3_aa: ASNLGTGGGYT
v_call: TRBV7-9; d_call: NA; cdr3_length: 13; j_call: TRBJ2-2; cdr3_aa: ASSPWSTSTGELF
v_call: TRBV7-9; d_call: NA; cdr3_length: 13; j_call: TRBJ1-5; cdr3_aa: ASSPAGRGNQPQH
v_call: TRBV24-1; d_call: NA; cdr3_length: 12; j_call: TRBJ1-6; cdr3_aa: ATSLGLSGSPLH
v_call: TRBV11-3; d_call: TRBD1; cdr3_length: 13; j_call: TRBJ2-5; cdr3_aa: ASSLDGTGVETQY
v_call: TRBV27; d_call: NA; cdr3_length: 15; j_call: TRBJ1-5; cdr3_aa: ASSGEGGARGNQPQH
v_call: TRBV7-7; d_call: NA; cdr3_length: 11; j_call: TRBJ2-3; cdr3_aa: ASSLGSSGTQY
v_call: TRBV6-2/TRBV6-3; d_call: TRBD1; cdr3_length: 15; j_call: TRBJ2-1; cdr3_aa: ASSYRLAGTGGNEQF
v_call: TRBV11-2; d_call: NA; cdr3_length: 11; j_call: TRBJ2-3; cdr3_aa: ASSLSRLRTQY
v_call: TRBV5-1; d_call: TRBD1; cdr3_length: 13; j_call: TRBJ1-3; cdr3_aa: ASSLQGASGNTIY
v_call: TRBV5-4; d_call: NA; cdr3_length: 12; j_call: TRBJ2-3; cdr3_aa: ASSLGAGADTQY
v_call: TRBV5-5; d_call: TRBD2; cdr3_length: 12; j_call: TRBJ2-7; cdr3_aa: ASSLREGPYEQY
v_call: TRBV15; d_call: NA; cdr3_length: 14; j_call: TRBJ1-3; cdr3_aa: ATSRVQGLIGNTIY
v_call: TRBV3-1/TRBV3-2; d_call: TRBD2; cdr3_length: 16; j_call: TRBJ2-1; cdr3_aa: ASSFTGLAGVSYNEQF
v_call: TRBV27; d_call: TRBD1; cdr3_length: 13; j_call: TRBJ1-5; cdr3_aa: ASSPLTGGVKPQH
v_call: TRBV5-1; d_call: NA; cdr3_length: 12; j_call: TRBJ2-2; cdr3_aa: ASSFTYSSGELF
v_call: TRBV9; d_call: TRBD1; cdr3_length: 12; j_call: TRBJ1-5; cdr3_aa: ASSVDQGGQPQH
v_call: TRBV7-9; d_call: NA; cdr3_length: 10; j_call: TRBJ2-5; cdr3_aa: ASSLALQTQY
v_call: TRBV11-3; d_call: NA; cdr3_length: 13; j_call: TRBJ2-7; cdr3_aa: ASSLGAVPSYEQY
v_call: TRBV10-3; d_call: TRBD2; cdr3_length: 11; j_call: TRBJ2-7; cdr3_aa: AIPLAGVYEQY
v_call: TRBV30; d_call: NA; cdr3_length: 12; j_call: TRBJ1-1; cdr3_aa: AWSPGGGNTEAF
v_call: TRBV11-2; d_call: NA; cdr3_length: 14; j_call: TRBJ2-1; cdr3_aa: ASRPLGVGPYNEQF
v_call: TRBV2; d_call: NA; cdr3_length: 12; j_call: TRBJ2-2; cdr3_aa: ASSETRNTGELF
v_call: TRBV6-5; d_call: NA; cdr3_length: 12; j_call: TRBJ2-5; cdr3_aa: ASIQNGGLETQY
v_call: TRBV11-3; d_call: NA; cdr3_length: 12; j_call: TRBJ2-7; cdr3_aa: ASSLRFGGGEQY